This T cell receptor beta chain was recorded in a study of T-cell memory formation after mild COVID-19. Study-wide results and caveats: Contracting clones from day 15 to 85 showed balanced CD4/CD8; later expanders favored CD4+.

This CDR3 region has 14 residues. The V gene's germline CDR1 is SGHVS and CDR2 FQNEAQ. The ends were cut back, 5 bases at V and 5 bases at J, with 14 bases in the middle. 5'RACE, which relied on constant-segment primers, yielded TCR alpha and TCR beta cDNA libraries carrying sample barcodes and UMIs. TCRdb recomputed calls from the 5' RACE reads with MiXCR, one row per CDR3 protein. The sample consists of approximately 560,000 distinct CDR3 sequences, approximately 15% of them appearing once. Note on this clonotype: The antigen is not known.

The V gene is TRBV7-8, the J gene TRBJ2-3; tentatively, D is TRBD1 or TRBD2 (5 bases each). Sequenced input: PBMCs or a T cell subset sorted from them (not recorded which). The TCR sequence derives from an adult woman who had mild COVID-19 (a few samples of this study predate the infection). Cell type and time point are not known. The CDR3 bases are TGTGCCAGCAGCCCCGGGGCGGCCTTAGATACGCAGTATTTT. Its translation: CASSPGAALDTQYF.